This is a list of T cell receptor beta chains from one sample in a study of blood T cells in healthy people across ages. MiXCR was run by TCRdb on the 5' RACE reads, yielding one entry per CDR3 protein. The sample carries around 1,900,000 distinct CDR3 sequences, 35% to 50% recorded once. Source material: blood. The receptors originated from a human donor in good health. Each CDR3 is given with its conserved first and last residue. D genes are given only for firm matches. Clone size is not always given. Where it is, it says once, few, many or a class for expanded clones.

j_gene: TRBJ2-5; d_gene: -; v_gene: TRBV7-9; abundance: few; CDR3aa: CASSSAGTPTTHLETQYF; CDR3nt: TGTGCCAGCAGCTCCGCCGGGACTCCAACGACGCATTTAGAGACCCAGTACTTC
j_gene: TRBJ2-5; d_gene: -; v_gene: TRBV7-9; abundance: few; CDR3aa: CASSLAGRETQETQYF; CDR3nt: TGTGCCAGCAGCTTAGCGGGCAGGGAAACCCAAGAGACCCAGTACTTC
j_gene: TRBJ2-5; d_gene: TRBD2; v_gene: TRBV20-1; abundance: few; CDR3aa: CSAPLLAGEETQYF; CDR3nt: TGCAGTGCCCCCTTACTAGCGGGGGAAGAGACCCAGTACTTC
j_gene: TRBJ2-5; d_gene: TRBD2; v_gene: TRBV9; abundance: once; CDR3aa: CASSSPDVSSGGQETQYF; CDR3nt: TGTGCCAGCAGCTCCCCTGATGTGTCGTCGGGGGGTCAAGAGACCCAGTACTTC
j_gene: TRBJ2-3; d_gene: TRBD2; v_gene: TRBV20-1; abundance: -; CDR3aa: CSARPRGGGTTDTQYF; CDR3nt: TGCAGTGCTCGCCCAAGGGGCGGGGGGACCACAGATACGCAGTATTTT
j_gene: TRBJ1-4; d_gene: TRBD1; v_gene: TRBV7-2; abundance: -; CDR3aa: CASSLRTGPNEKLFF; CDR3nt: TGTGCCAGCAGCTTAAGGACAGGGCCTAATGAAAAACTGTTTTTT
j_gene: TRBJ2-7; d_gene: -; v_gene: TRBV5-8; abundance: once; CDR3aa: CASIRQQAPYEQYF; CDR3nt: TGTGCCAGCATCCGCCAACAGGCTCCCTACGAGCAGTACTTC
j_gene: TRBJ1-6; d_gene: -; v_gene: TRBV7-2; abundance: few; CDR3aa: CASSLAVDSPLHF; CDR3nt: TGTGCCAGCAGCTTAGCGGTGGATTCACCCCTCCACTTT
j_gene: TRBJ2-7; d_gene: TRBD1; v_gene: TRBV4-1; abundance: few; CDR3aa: CANSQVGTGGYEQYF; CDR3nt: TGCGCCAACAGCCAAGTAGGGACAGGGGGCTACGAGCAGTACTTC
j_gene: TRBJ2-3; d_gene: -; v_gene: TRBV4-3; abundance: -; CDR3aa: CASSSRRESTQYF; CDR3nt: TGCGCCAGCAGCTCCCGGAGAGAGTCTACGCAGTATTTT
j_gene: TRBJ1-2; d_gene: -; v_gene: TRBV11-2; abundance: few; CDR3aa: CASNEAGSANYGYTF; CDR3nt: TGTGCCAGCAACGAGGCGGGTTCAGCTAACTATGGCTACACCTTC
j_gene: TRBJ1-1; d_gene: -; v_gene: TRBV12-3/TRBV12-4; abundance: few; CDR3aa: CANSSQAGRNTEAFF; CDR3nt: TGTGCCAACAGTTCACAAGCAGGGAGGAACACTGAAGCTTTCTTT
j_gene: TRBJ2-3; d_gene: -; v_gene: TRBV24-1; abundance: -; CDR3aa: CATSDHLDRSDTQYF; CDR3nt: TGTGCCACCAGTGACCACCTGGACAGATCAGATACGCAGTATTTT
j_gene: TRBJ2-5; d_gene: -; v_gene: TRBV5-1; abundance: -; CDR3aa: CASSSKVVRETQYF; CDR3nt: TGCGCCAGCAGCTCGAAGGTAGTAAGGGAGACCCAGTACTTC
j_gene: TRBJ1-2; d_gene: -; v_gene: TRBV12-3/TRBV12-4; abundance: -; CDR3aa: CASGLSLYGYTF; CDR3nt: TGTGCCAGCGGGCTGAGTTTATATGGCTACACCTTC
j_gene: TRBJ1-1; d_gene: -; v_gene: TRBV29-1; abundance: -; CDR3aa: CSVEGTALTTAFF; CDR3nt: TGCAGCGTTGAGGGCACCGCACTGACAACAGCTTTCTTT
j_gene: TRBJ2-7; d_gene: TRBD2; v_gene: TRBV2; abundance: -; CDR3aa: CASRSYGRYEQYF; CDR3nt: TGTGCCAGCAGGTCCTACGGGAGGTACGAGCAGTACTTC
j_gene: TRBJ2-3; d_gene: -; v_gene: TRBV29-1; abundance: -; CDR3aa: CSVEGLLGATDTQYF; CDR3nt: TGCAGCGTTGAAGGACTCTTAGGAGCCACAGATACGCAGTATTTT
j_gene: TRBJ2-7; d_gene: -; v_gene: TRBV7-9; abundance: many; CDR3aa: CASSHRSQGGGEQYF; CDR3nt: TGTGCCAGCAGCCACCGGTCGCAGGGCGGAGGAGAGCAGTACTTC
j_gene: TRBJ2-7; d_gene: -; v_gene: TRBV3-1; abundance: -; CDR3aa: CASSQGSGSLLEQYF; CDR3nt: TGTGCCAGCAGCCAGGGGAGTGGGTCTCTTCTCGAGCAGTACTTC
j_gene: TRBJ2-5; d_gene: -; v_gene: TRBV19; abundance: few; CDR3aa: CASSRDSSGEETQYF; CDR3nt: TGTGCCAGCTCCCGGGACTCCTCTGGGGAAGAGACCCAGTACTTC
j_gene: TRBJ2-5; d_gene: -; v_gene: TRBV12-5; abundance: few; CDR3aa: CASGRRDGQETQYF; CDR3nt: TGTGCTAGTGGTCGCCGGGACGGACAAGAGACCCAGTACTTC
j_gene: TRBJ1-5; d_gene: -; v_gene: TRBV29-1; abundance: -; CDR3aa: CSVVAQAQGPQHF; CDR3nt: TGCAGCGTTGTAGCCCAGGCCCAAGGGCCCCAGCATTTT
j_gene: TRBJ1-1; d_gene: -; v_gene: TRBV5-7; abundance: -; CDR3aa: CASSHTEGDGAAMKAFF; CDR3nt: TGTGCCAGCAGCCATACCGAGGGGGATGGAGCAGCCATGAAAGCTTTCTTT
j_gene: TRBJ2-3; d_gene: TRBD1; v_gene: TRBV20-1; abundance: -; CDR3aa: CSGEDRGFYNEQYF; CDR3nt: TGCAGTGGAGAGGACAGGGGTTTTTACAATGAGCAGTATTTT
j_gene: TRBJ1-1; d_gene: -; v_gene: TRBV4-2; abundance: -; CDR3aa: CASSQELANTEAFF; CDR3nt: TGTGCCAGCAGCCAAGAGTTGGCTAACACTGAAGCTTTCTTT
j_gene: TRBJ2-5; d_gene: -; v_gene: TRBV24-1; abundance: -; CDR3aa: CATSDSFRGGYQETQYF; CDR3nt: TGTGCCACCAGTGATTCCTTTAGGGGCGGGTACCAAGAGACCCAGTACTTC
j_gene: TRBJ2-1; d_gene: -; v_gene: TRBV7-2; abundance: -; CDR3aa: CAGSLVGSFSYNEQFF; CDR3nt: TGTGCCGGCAGCTTAGTAGGTTCGTTCTCCTACAATGAGCAGTTCTTC
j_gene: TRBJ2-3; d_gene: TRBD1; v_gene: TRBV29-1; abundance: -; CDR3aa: CSVDTTGGGDTQYF; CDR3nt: TGCAGCGTTGACACTACAGGGGGTGGAGATACGCAGTATTTT
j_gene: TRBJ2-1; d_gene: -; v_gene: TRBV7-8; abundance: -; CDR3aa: CASSTTGSEQFF; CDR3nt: TGTGCCAGCAGCACCACAGGGTCCGAGCAGTTCTTC
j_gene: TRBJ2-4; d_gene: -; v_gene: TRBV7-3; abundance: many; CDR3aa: CASSFEGQNIQYF; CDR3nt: TGTGCCAGCAGCTTTGAGGGCCAAAACATTCAGTACTTC
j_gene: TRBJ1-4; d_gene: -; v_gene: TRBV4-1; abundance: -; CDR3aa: CASSQVGGNEKLFF; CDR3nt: TGCGCCAGCAGCCAAGTAGGCGGTAATGAAAAACTGTTTTTT
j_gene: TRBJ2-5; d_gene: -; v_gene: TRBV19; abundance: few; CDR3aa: CASSMVGRETQYF; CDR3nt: TGTGCCAGTAGTATGGTCGGACGGGAGACCCAGTACTTC
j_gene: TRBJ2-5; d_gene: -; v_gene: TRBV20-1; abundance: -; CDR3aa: CSAGRGVETQYF; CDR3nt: TGCAGTGCTGGGCGCGGGGTGGAGACCCAGTACTTC
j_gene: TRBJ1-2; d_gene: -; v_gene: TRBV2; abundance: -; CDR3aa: CASRTTGAGYGYTF; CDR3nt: TGTGCCAGCAGGACAACGGGGGCGGGGTATGGCTACACCTTC
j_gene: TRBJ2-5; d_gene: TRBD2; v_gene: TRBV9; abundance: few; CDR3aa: CANSVKNGRGETQYF; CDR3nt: TGTGCCAACAGCGTTAAGAACGGGCGGGGGGAGACCCAGTACTTC
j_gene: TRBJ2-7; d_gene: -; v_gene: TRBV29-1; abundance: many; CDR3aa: CSVRGGDEAYEQYF; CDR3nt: TGCAGCGTCCGAGGGGGGGACGAAGCCTACGAGCAGTACTTC
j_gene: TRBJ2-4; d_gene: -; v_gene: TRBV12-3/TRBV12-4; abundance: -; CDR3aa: CASSTQGGWMKYF; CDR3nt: TGTGCCAGCAGTACCCAGGGGGGCTGGATGAAGTACTTC
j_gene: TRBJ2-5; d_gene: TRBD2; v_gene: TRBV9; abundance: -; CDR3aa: CASSLRGGGGQETQYF; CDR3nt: TGTGCCAGCAGCCTCCGGGGGGGAGGTGGCCAAGAGACCCAGTACTTC
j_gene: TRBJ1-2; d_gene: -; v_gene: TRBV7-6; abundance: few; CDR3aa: CASSQGGEGVAYGYTF; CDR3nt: TGTGCCAGCAGCCAAGGAGGGGAGGGGGTGGCCTATGGCTACACCTTC
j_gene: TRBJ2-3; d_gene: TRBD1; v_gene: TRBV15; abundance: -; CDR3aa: CATSRGRQGPDTQYF; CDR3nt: TGTGCCACCAGCAGAGGAAGACAGGGTCCGGATACGCAGTATTTT
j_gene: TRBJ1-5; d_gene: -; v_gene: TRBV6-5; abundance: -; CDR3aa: CASSYSRYGNQPQHF; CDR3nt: TGTGCCAGCAGTTACTCGAGGTACGGCAATCAGCCCCAGCATTTT
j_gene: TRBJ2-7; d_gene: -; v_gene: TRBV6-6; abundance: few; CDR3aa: CASSYGPVEQYF; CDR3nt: TGTGCCAGCAGTTACGGTCCGGTCGAGCAGTACTTC
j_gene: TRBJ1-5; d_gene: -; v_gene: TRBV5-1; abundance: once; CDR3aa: CAGSLGQENQPQHF; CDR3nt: TGCGCCGGCAGCTTGGGGCAGGAGAATCAGCCCCAGCATTTT
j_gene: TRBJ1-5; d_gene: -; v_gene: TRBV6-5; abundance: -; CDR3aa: CASSYDSRQPQHF; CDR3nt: TGTGCCAGCAGTTACGACAGCCGTCAGCCCCAGCATTTT
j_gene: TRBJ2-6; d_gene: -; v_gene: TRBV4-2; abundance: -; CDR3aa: CASSQDRQPAGANVLTF; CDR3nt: TGTGCCAGCAGCCAAGATCGGCAGCCCGCTGGGGCCAACGTCCTGACTTTC
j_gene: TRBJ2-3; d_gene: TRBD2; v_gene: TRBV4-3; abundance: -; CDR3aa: CASSQDGRAGVAPDTQYF; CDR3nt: TGCGCCAGCAGCCAAGATGGTAGGGCGGGGGTTGCCCCAGATACGCAGTATTTT
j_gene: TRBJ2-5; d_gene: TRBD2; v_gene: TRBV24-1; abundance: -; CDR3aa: CATSDPSGDRDIPPPGEQYF; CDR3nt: TGTGCCACCAGTGATCCCAGCGGGGACCGGGATATACCACCCCCCGGGGAGCAGTACTTC
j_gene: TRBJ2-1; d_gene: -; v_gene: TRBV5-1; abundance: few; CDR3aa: CASSLDPDYNEQFF; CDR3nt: TGCGCCAGCAGCTTGGATCCAGACTACAATGAGCAGTTCTTC
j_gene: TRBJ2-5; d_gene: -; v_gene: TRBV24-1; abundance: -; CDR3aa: CATSVGGEGFREETQYF; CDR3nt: TGTGCCACCAGTGTTGGGGGTGAAGGTTTTAGGGAAGAGACCCAGTACTTC